The 12 T cell receptor beta chains below all came from one sample that was sequenced in a study of cytomegalovirus exposure and HLA in healthy donors (dated by TCRdb to the late 2010s). Library method: the immunoSEQ multiplex PCR assay. The multiplex PCR relied on a mix of 60 forward primers for TCR Vbeta segments and 13 reverse primers for TCR Jbeta segments. TCRdb carries this immuneACCESS record with in-frame sequences only. Its versions omit some clonotypes, under half of them owing to an unresolved V gene in the studies checked, with the rest unexplained. This sample holds about 91,000 clones; around 86% were observed only once. Jointly, the top ten make up around a tenth of the sample. Material: PBMCs. Receptors originate from a young man in good health and CMV-seropositive.

The J gene is TRBJ2-7, the V gene TRBV28; 8 bases agree with TRBD2. Germline-derived CDR1 and CDR2 are MDHEN and SYDVKM. The CDR3 has 15 residues. The V gene end was trimmed by 0 bases and the J gene end by 3 bases; junction bases not matched to a gene: 4. The CDR3: CASSLWGTSDYEQYF. The CDR3, as DNA: TGTGCCAGCAGTTTATGGGGGACTAGTGACTACGAGCAGTACTTC.

This clone occurred once. The chain carries TRBV6-5 and TRBJ2-7; 8 nucleotides align to TRBD1. Trimming cost V 2 bases and J 2 bases; bases outside gene matches: 2. CDR3 size: 14 residues. Germline V lookup: CDR1 MNHEY, CDR2 SVGAGI. CDR3: CASSYNRGTYEQYF. The CDR3 DNA reads as TGTGCCAGCAGTTACAACAGGGGGACCTACGAGCAGTACTTC.

The rearrangement links TRBV6-6 to TRBJ2-1; D uncertain. This CDR3 has 12 amino acids. The V gene's germline CDR1 is MNHNY and CDR2 SVGAGI (reference sequence). V dropped 0 bases and J dropped 7 bases, with 4 bases sitting between them. CDR3 sequence (DNA): TGTGCCAGCAGTTACTCCGGGAATGAGCAGTTCTTC. Translation gives CASSYSGNEQFF.

This clone was detected once. This rearrangement joins TRBV11-3 to TRBJ2-7; tentative D call: TRBD2 (5 bases). V was shortened by 5 bases and J by 2 bases, with 13 bases between the two germline ends. Germline loops: CDR1 SGHNT, CDR2 YENEEA. The CDR3 is made up of 14 amino acids. DNA of the CDR3: TGTGCCAGCAGCCAGGACGGGAATACCTACGAGCAGTACTTC. It specifies CASSQDGNTYEQYF.

This clone is hyperexpanded by share. Other DNA variants within this sample encode the same CDR3. The gene calls are TRBV6-1 and TRBJ2-7; the match to TRBD1 covers 10 bases. CDR3 length equals 16 residues. V lost 1 base to trimming and J lost 5 bases; unmatched junction nucleotides: 8. Looked up from germline, CDR1 is MNHNS and CDR2 is SASEGT. Written as DNA, the CDR3 is TGTGCCAGCAGTGAAGGTAGTGGACAGGGGGGTCACGAGCAGTACTTC. Its protein is CASSEGSGQGGHEQYF.

The sample holds one count of this clone. The V call is TRBV6-1, the J call TRBJ2-1; TRBD2 is a possible D gene (6 bases). Germline loops: CDR1 MNHNS, CDR2 SASEGT. The germline V and J ends were trimmed by 2 bases and 6 bases, with 11 bases remaining between them. The CDR3 totals 14 residues. The chain's CDR3 is CASSEFREFNEQFF. The CDR3 DNA follows: TGTGCCAGCAGTGAATTTCGGGAGTTCAATGAGCAGTTCTTC.

This sequence joins TRBV7-2 and TRBJ1-6; D is ambiguous. Germline-derived CDR1 and CDR2 are SGHTA and FQGNSA. Deletions cut 4 bases from V and 9 bases from J, with 7 bases between. The CDR3 is 12 residues long. CDR3 nucleotides: TGTGCCAGCAGCTATCCGGGTTCACCCCTCCACTTT. This gives the protein CASSYPGSPLHF.

There are a few counts of this clone. The chain has TRBV2 and TRBJ2-7, with 7 bases aligning to TRBD2. CDR3 length: 12 amino acids. In germline, CDR1 is SNHLY, CDR2 FYNNEI. After removal of 5 bases from V and 7 bases from J, the junction contained 5 bases not matched to a gene. CDR3 DNA sequence: TGTGCCAGCAGTCTCAGGGAGGGAGAGCAGTACTTC. As protein: CASSLREGEQYF.

This clone was seen just once. The rearrangement joins TRBV5-8 to TRBJ2-7; 8 positions match TRBD1. The CDR3 is 14 amino acids. Looked up from germline, CDR1 is SGHTS and CDR2 is YDEGEE. V dropped 4 bases and J dropped 3; count of bases not matched to a gene: 6. This chain's CDR3 is CASSPRTGNYEQYF. The CDR3 nucleotides read TGTGCCAGCAGCCCGAGGACAGGGAACTACGAGCAGTACTTC.

The J gene is TRBJ2-1, the V gene TRBV5-1; the match to TRBD1 covers 7 bases. CDR3 length equals 13 residues. Losses at the gene ends were 4 bases for V and 7 bases for J; bases not matched to a gene: 5. From germline, CDR1 is SGHRS and CDR2 YFSETQ. CDR3 amino acids: CASSPRTGNEQFF. In DNA form, the CDR3 reads TGCGCCAGCAGCCCCCGGACAGGAAATGAGCAGTTCTTC.

This chain joins TRBV5-1 and TRBJ2-7; 10 bases align to TRBD1. V lost 3 bases to trimming and J lost 5 bases; unmatched junction nucleotides: 26. Germline CDR1 and CDR2: SGHRS and YFSETQ. The CDR3 is made up of 21 amino acids. The CDR3 here is CASSYNWPGTGDRRVEDEQYF. The CDR3, as DNA: TGCGCCAGCAGCTATAATTGGCCCGGGACAGGGGACCGGAGAGTGGAAGACGAGCAGTACTTC.

The chain couples TRBV7-9 to TRBJ1-1; unclear D gene. Trimming shortened V by 2 bases and J by 3 bases, and 13 bases separated the two germline ends. The germline V gene encodes CDR1 SEHNR and CDR2 FQNEAQ (reference sequence). The CDR3 runs 15 residues. CDR3 DNA: TGTGCCAGCAGCTTAAGTCGGGTGTCAGACACTGAAGCTTTCTTT. This translates into CASSLSRVSDTEAFF.